This T cell receptor (beta chain) was captured in a study of human T cells and chemical hapten exposure. The CDR3 length is 12 residues. V lost 6 bases to trimming and J lost 4 bases; unmatched junction nucleotides: 5. Germline V gives CDR1 SQVTM, CDR2 ANQGSEA. The time point: patch test 1, 2 weeks after DPC sensitization. Treatment noted: therapeutic diphenylcyclopropenone sensitization with weekly scalp DPC. MiXCR, applied by TCRdb to the RACE reads, yields one record per CDR3 protein. Of 150,000 to 200,000 distinct CDR3 sequences in the sample, under 25% were seen once. Sequenced here: whole blood, sampled in connection with sensitization to the hapten diphenylcyclopropenone (DPC). The clonotype comes from a woman aged 50 to 60 with alopecia areata. Some clones in this sample may be carry-over from other donors' samples. J is TRBJ1-1 and V is TRBV29-1; 7 nucleotides align to TRBD1. The CDR3 nucleotides are TGCAGCGTACACAGGGGCGGCACTGAAGCTTTCTTT. This sequence encodes CSVHRGGTEAFF.